What follows are 23 T cell receptor beta chains derived from one specimen sequenced in a study of blood T cell repertoires in COVID-19. Using immunoSEQ multiplex PCR, the repertoire was profiled, and TCRdb retains in-frame clones only, with some absent. The sample has around 130,000 clones; about four fifths are singletons. Sequencing was done on a sample of PBMCs or T cells enriched from blood (not recorded which). Receptors were obtained from a man under 40 who had recovered from COVID-19.

This clone occurred once. In nucleotides, the CDR3 is TGTGCCAGTACCATCGGACACAATCAGCCCCAGCATTTT. This sequence encodes CASTIGHNQPQHF. V gene TRBV19 combines with J gene TRBJ1-5, with D tentatively TRBD1 (5 bases). The CDR3 loop spans 13 amino acids. The V end lost 7 bases, the J end lost 3 bases, and 10 bases lay between the germline ends. Germline CDR1 is LNHDA and CDR2 is SQIVND (reference sequence).

This sequence joins TRBV19 and TRBJ2-3; 8 bases map to TRBD1. CDR3 length equals 16 residues. V lost 4 bases and J lost 0; bases outside the gene matches: 6. Germline V lookup: CDR1 LNHDA, CDR2 SQIVND (reference sequence). CDR3 nucleotide sequence: TGTGCCAGTAGTAGACAGGGGCCGCAAAGCACAGATACGCAGTATTTT. As protein: CASSRQGPQSTDTQYF.

This clone was counted only a few times. V usage is TRBV5-1 and J usage is TRBJ1-1; perhaps TRBD1 as D (6 bases). Germline CDR1 and CDR2: SGHRS and YFSETQ. The CDR3 totals 15 residues. The V gene lost 1 base and the J gene lost 8 bases, with 18 bases spanning the gap. For the CDR3, the DNA is TGCGCCAGCAGCTTGACGGACAGCCAACGCGCCGAAGCTTTCTTT. The encoded protein is CASSLTDSQRAEAFF.

The CDR3 nucleotides are TGTGCCAGCAGTTTAGGGCCCCTCACTGAAGCTTTCTTT. Translation: CASSLGPLTEAFF. This sequence joins TRBV12-3 or TRBV12-4 and TRBJ1-1; D gene unclear. Trimming took off 1 base at V and 4 bases at J, with 7 bases between the two ends. This CDR3 spans 13 amino acids.

V and J are TRBV18 and TRBJ2-1; 9 bases are a match to TRBD1. V lost 0 bases to trimming and J lost 4 bases; unmatched junction nucleotides: 1. The CDR3 spans 15 residues. The germline V gene has CDR1 KGHSH and CDR2 LQKENI. CDR3 in amino acids: CASSPPGTGYNEQFF. CDR3 DNA sequence: TGTGCCAGCTCACCACCGGGGACAGGGTACAATGAGCAGTTCTTC. Variable domain in full (rest from reference TRBV18 and TRBJ2-1): NAGVMQNPRHLVRRRGQEARLRCSPMKGHSHVYWYRQLPEEGLKFMVYLQKENIIDESGMPKERFSAEFPKEGPSILRIQQVVRGDSAAYFCASSPPGTGYNEQFFGPGTRLTVL.

V usage is TRBV5-6 and J usage is TRBJ1-2; the D gene is possibly TRBD1 (5 bases). Germline V gives CDR1 SGHDT, CDR2 YYEEEE. The CDR3 is 15 amino acids. V was shortened by 4 bases and J by 9 bases, with 22 bases between the two germline ends. The CDR3 DNA reads as TGTGCCAGCAGCAGCTTACGGGGGTCAGGAGAAAGCTACACCTTC. It codes for CASSSLRGSGESYTF.

The V call is TRBV10-3, the J call TRBJ1-2; TRBD1 aligns across 8 bases. Germline V gene data show CDR1 as ENHRY and CDR2 as SYGVKD. This CDR3 spans 15 amino acids. With V trimmed by 4 bases and J by 0 bases, 4 bases remained unmatched. The CDR3 is CAISGGQGANYGYTF. CDR3 DNA: TGTGCCATCAGTGGAGGACAGGGTGCTAACTATGGCTACACCTTC.

The genes are TRBV5-4 and TRBJ2-5, with 13 bases fitting TRBD2. CDR3 length: 17 amino acids. Trimming cost V 3 bases and J 5 bases; bases outside gene matches: 10. CDR1 and CDR2 from the germline V gene are SGHNT and YYREEE (reference sequence). CDR3 nucleotides: TGTGCCAGCAGCTGGGCGACTAGCGGGGGGAAAAGGGAGACCCAGTACTTC. Its translation is CASSWATSGGKRETQYF.

The chain recombines TRBV19 with TRBJ1-6; the match to TRBD1 covers 8 bases. The trim removed 1 base at V and 10 bases at J, leaving 6 bases unmatched. This CDR3 spans 15 amino acids. CDR1 is LNHDA, CDR2 SQIVND, per germline (reference sequence). The CDR3, as DNA: TGTGCCAGTAGTATAGGTGGACAGGGATGGTCACCCCTCCACTTT. The encoded protein is CASSIGGQGWSPLHF.

The chain carries TRBV6-6 and TRBJ1-1; D remains unclear. The CDR3 loop spans 13 amino acids. V was cut by 8 bases and J by 4 bases, with 14 bases left in between. Germline CDR1 MNHNY, CDR2 SVGAGI (reference sequence). The CDR3 region has the DNA TGTGCCAGCTCAGTATATGAGGGCACTGAAGCTTTCTTT. It translates to CASSVYEGTEAFF.

In this sample, this clone turned up once. V gene TRBV12-3 or TRBV12-4 combines with J gene TRBJ2-1, with D unresolved. There are 13 residues in the CDR3. Trimming cost V 5 bases and J 6 bases, with 11 bases left between them. The CDR3, as DNA: TGTGCCAGCAGTCGAGTTTTTCCCAATGAGCAGTTCTTC. Its translation is CASSRVFPNEQFF.

This rearrangement joins TRBV19 to TRBJ1-5, with 8 bases aligning to TRBD1. Germline V gives CDR1 LNHDA, CDR2 SQIVND (reference sequence). V dropped 3 bases and J dropped 2; count of bases not matched to a gene: 6. This CDR3 has 16 amino acids. The CDR3 reads CASSMAKTGGNQPQHF. In nucleotides, the CDR3 is TGTGCCAGTAGTATGGCCAAGACAGGGGGCAATCAGCCCCAGCATTTT.

The CDR3 sequence: CASSIVSRGAESNEKLFF. CDR3 DNA: TGTGCCAGTAGTATAGTTTCCAGGGGAGCGGAAAGTAATGAAAAACTGTTTTTT. The rearrangement links TRBV19 to TRBJ1-4, with D perhaps TRBD1 (6 bases). V was trimmed by 1 base and J by 4 bases, leaving 19 bases between them. The CDR3 is made up of 18 amino acids. CDR1 is LNHDA and CDR2 is SQIVND in the germline V gene (reference sequence). Complete variable domain (other parts from reference TRBV19 and TRBJ1-4): DGGITQSPKYLFRKEGQNVTLSCEQNLNHDAMYWYRQDPGQGLRLIYYSQIVNDFQKGDIAEGYSVSREKKESFPLTVTSAQKNPTAFYLCASSIVSRGAESNEKLFFGSGTQLSVL.

This chain links TRBV7-9 with TRBJ2-3, with D possibly matching TRBD2 (6 bases). Trimming removed 1 base from V and 1 base from J, with 12 bases in between. CDR1 is SEHNR, CDR2 FQNEAQ, per germline (reference sequence). The CDR3 is 16 amino acids. CDR3 loop: CASSLEGGAGTDTQYF. The DNA of the CDR3 is TGTGCCAGCAGCTTAGAGGGCGGGGCGGGCACAGATACGCAGTATTTT.

The rearrangement links TRBV25-1 to TRBJ2-5; a possible D gene is TRBD2 (5 bases). Trimming removed 8 bases from V and 10 bases from J, with 17 bases in between. The CDR3 spans 12 residues. The germline CDR1 and CDR2 sequences are MGHDK and SYGVNS. The CDR3 region has the DNA TGTGCCAGCTCAATTACGGAGGAAGGCCAGTACTTC. Protein: CASSITEEGQYF. Supplemented by reference TRBV25-1 and TRBJ2-5, the full variable domain reads EADIYQTPRYLVIGTGKKITLECSQTMGHDKMYWYQQDPGMELHLIHYSYGVNSTEKGDLSSESTVSRIRTEHFPLTLESARPSHTSQYLCASSITEEGQYFGPGTRLLVL.

The chain uses TRBV20-1 and TRBJ2-1, with TRBD1 matching over 8 bases. The germline V gene has CDR1 DFQATT and CDR2 SNEGSKA (reference sequence). After removal of 3 bases from V and 7 bases from J, the junction contained 8 bases not matched to a gene. This CDR3 is built from 14 residues. The CDR3 coding sequence is TGCAGTGCTAGTTCCCGACAGGGGAGGAATGAGCAGTTCTTC. It encodes CSASSRQGRNEQFF.

The rearrangement links TRBV11-3 to TRBJ2-7, with D maybe TRBD2 (6 bases). Trimming removed 2 bases from V and 3 bases from J, with 20 bases in between. The CDR3 contains 17 residues. CDR1 SGHNT and CDR2 YENEEA come from the germline V gene. CDR3 sequence reads: CASSLIKWGVPNYEQYF. The DNA for the CDR3 is TGTGCCAGCAGCTTAATCAAGTGGGGGGTTCCCAACTACGAGCAGTACTTC. Full variable domain (remainder filled in from reference TRBV11-3 and TRBJ2-7): EAGVVQSPRYKIIEKKQPVAFWCNPISGHNTLYWYLQNLGQGPELLIRYENEEAVDDSQLPKDRFSAERLKGVDSTLKIQPAELGDSAVYLCASSLIKWGVPNYEQYFGPGTRLTVT.

The genes are TRBV15 and TRBJ1-5, with TRBD1 identical over 9 bases. Germline values: CDR1 LNHNV, CDR2 YYDKDF (reference sequence). This CDR3 spans 15 amino acids. V gave up 5 bases and J gave up 4 bases; unmatched junction bases: 6. CDR3: CATSLGQGGNQPQHF. The CDR3 DNA reads as TGTGCCACCAGCCTGGGACAGGGAGGGAATCAGCCCCAGCATTTT.

V is TRBV3-1 (or the pseudogene TRBV3-2) and J is TRBJ1-1; D is uncertain. Trimming left V 1 base short and J 1 base short, with 4 bases between. Per the germline V gene, CDR1 is LGHDT and CDR2 is YNNKEL (reference sequence). This CDR3 comprises 13 residues. Here the CDR3 reads CASSQGANTEAFF. DNA for the CDR3: TGTGCCAGCAGCCAAGGGGCGAACACTGAAGCTTTCTTT.

The chain uses TRBV3-1 (or the pseudogene TRBV3-2) and TRBJ2-7; no clear D. V lost 9 bases to trimming and J lost 1 base, with 13 bases between them. CDR3 size: 13 residues. The germline V gene has CDR1 LGHDT and CDR2 YNNKEL (reference sequence). CDR3 nucleotides: TGTGCCAGTCGGTCTTCGCCGTCCTACGAGCAGTACTTC. It specifies CASRSSPSYEQYF.

This chain uses TRBV9 with TRBJ1-1; 7 bases line up with TRBD1. This CDR3 comprises 14 residues. Germline V gives CDR1 SGDLS, CDR2 YYNGEE. The V gene end was trimmed by 0 bases and the J gene end by 4 bases; junction bases not matched to a gene: 3. CDR3 region: CASSVGTGATEAFF. DNA of the CDR3: TGTGCCAGCAGCGTAGGTACAGGGGCCACTGAAGCTTTCTTT.

The chain carries TRBV9 and TRBJ2-1; 14 nucleotides line up with TRBD2. The V segment lost 4 bases and the J segment 8 bases; nucleotides outside the gene matches: 8. There are 16 residues in the CDR3. CDR1 SGDLS and CDR2 YYNGEE come from the germline V gene. Here the CDR3 DNA reads TGTGCCAGCAGCTCCCGGACTAGCGGGGGGTTGGATGAGCAGTTCTTC. As protein: CASSSRTSGGLDEQFF.

This clone has just a few counts. The V gene is TRBV3-1 (or the pseudogene TRBV3-2), the J gene TRBJ2-3; 10 nucleotides match TRBD2. The V and J ends lost 4 bases and 0 bases, in that order; junction bases with no gene match: 19. CDR3 length equals 21 residues. Germline assignment: CDR1 LGHDT and CDR2 YNNKEL (reference sequence). DNA of the CDR3: TGTGCCAGCAGCCCCCTCCCTCCAACTAGCGGGGCGAGAACTAGCACAGATACGCAGTATTTT. Residues: CASSPLPPTSGARTSTDTQYF.